This T cell receptor beta chain emerged from a study of EBV T-cell therapy then PD-1 blockade in nasopharyngeal carcinoma. The germline V gene has CDR1 SGHVS and CDR2 FQNEAQ. The germline V and J ends were trimmed by 5 bases and 5 bases, with 15 bases remaining between them. The length of the CDR3 is 14 residues. Treatment defined: AdE1-LMPpoly-expanded autologous EBV-specific T-cell therapy followed by anti-PD-1 nivolumab. This table comes from immunoSEQ multiplex PCR, and its TCRdb copy is limited to in-frame clones, with some not included. The table shows fewer than 25,000 clones, with around 82% occurring only once. In regard to this clone: Its antigen is still unknown.

The chain carries TRBV7-8 and TRBJ1-2, with D perhaps matching TRBD1 (6 bases). This sequence was found in a man aged 35-49 years with nasopharyngeal carcinoma. Sample: CD8+ T cells from blood, taken between days 55 and 70 from a patient whose treatment included autologous EBV-specific T cells and nivolumab. DNA of the CDR3: TGTGCCAGCAGCGTATCGACAGGAGATTATGGCTACACCTTC. Its protein product is CASSVSTGDYGYTF.